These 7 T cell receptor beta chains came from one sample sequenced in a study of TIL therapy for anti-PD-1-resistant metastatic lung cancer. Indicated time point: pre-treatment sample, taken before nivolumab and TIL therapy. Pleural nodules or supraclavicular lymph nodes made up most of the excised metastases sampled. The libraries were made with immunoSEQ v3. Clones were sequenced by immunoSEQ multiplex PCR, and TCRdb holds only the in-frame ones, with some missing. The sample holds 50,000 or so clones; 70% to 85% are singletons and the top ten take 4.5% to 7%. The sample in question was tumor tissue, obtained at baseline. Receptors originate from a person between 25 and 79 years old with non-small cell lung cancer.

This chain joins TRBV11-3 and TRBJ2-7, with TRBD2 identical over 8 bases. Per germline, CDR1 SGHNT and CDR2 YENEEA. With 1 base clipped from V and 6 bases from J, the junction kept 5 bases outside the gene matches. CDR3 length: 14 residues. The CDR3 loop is CASSLGGTSREQYF. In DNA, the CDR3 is TGTGCCAGCAGCTTAGGGGGGACTAGTCGCGAGCAGTACTTC.

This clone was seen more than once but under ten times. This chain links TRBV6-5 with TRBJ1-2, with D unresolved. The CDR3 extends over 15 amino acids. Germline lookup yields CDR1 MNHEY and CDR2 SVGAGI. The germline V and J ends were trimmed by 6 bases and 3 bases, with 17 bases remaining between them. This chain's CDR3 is CASSLGPNVYYGYTF. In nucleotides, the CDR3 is TGTGCCAGCAGCCTAGGACCGAATGTGTACTATGGCTACACCTTC.

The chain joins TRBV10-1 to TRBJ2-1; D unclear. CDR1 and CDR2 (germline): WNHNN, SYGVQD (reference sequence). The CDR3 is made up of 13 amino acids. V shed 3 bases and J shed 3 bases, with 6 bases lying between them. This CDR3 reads CASSEEIYNEQFF. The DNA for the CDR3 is TGCGCCAGCAGTGAAGAGATCTACAATGAGCAGTTCTTC.

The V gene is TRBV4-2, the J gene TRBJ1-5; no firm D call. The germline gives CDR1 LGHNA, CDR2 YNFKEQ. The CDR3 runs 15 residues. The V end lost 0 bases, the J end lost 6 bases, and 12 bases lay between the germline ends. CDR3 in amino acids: CASSQERSVVQPQHF. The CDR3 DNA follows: TGTGCCAGCAGCCAAGAGCGGTCGGTCGTTCAGCCCCAGCATTTT.

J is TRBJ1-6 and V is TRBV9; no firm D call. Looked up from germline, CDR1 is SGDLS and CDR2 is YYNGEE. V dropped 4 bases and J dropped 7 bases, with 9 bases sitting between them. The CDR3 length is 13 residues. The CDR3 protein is CASSPYPNSPLHF. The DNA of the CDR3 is TGTGCCAGCAGCCCCTATCCAAATTCACCCCTCCACTTT. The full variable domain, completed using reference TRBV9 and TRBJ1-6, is DSGVTQTPKHLITATGQRVTLRCSPRSGDLSVYWYQQSLDQGLQFLIQYYNGEERAKGNILERFSAQQFPDLHSELNLSSLELGDSALYFCASSPYPNSPLHFGNGTRLTVT.

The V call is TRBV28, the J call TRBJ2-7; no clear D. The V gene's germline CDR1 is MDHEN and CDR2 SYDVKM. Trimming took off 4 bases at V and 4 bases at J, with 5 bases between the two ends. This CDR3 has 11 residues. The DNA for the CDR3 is TGTGCCAGCAGTTCCTTATACGAGCAGTACTTC. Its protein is CASSSLYEQYF.

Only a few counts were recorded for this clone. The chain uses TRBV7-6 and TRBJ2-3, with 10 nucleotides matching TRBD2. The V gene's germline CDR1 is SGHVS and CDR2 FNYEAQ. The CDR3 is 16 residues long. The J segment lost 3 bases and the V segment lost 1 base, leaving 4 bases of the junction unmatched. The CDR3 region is CASSLGASGGTDTQYF. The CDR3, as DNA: TGTGCCAGCAGCTTAGGGGCTAGCGGGGGAACAGATACGCAGTATTTT.